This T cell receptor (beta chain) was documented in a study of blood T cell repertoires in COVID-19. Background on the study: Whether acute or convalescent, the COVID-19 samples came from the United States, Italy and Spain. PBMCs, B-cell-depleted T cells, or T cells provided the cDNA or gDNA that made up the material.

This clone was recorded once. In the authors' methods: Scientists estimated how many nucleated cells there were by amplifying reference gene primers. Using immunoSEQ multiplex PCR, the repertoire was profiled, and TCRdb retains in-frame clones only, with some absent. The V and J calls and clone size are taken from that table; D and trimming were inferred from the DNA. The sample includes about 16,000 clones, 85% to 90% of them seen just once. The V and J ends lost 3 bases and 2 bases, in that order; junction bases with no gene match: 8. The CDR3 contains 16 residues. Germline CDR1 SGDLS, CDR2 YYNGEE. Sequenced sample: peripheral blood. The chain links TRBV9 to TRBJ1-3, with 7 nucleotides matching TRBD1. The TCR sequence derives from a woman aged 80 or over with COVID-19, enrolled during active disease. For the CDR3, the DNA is TGTGCCAGCAGCGCCACAGGGGTTGCGACTGGAAACACCATATATTTT. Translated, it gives CASSATGVATGNTIYF.